These T cell receptor beta chains were read from a single sample in a study of blood T cell repertoires in COVID-19. Clones were read by immunoSEQ multiplex PCR, and TCRdb kept only the in-frame ones, dropping some. The sample has some 110,000 clones, approximately 80% seen once. The sample was peripheral blood. These receptors all come from a man older than 75 with acute or convalescent COVID-19. CDR3s include the opening cysteine and the closing phenylalanine or tryptophan. A D gene is named only where the DNA matches it firmly. Expanded clones get a size class; other rows say once, few or many, or leave the size out.

v_call,d_call,j_call,clone_size,cdr3_aa,cdr3_nt
TRBV12-2,.,TRBJ2-1,.,CASRLDSCDGDYNEQFF,TGTGCAAGTCGCTTAGATAGCTGTGACGGGGATTACAATGAGCAGTTCTTC
TRBV4-1,TRBD1,TRBJ2-7,.,CASSRDSKSYEQYF,TGCGCCAGCAGCCGGGACAGTAAGTCCTACGAGCAGTACTTC
TRBV7-6,TRBD1,TRBJ1-4,.,CASSSMNRGVREKLFF,TGTGCCAGCAGCTCTATGAACAGGGGCGTTCGGGAAAAACTGTTTTTT
TRBV10-1,TRBD1,TRBJ2-7,.,CATRRGTGFTYEQYF,TGCGCCACCAGGAGGGGGACAGGGTTTACCTACGAGCAGTACTTC
TRBV28,TRBD1,TRBJ1-1,once,CASRRDRLNTEAFF,TGTGCCAGCAGGAGGGACAGACTGAACACTGAAGCTTTCTTT
TRBV20-1,.,TRBJ1-3,.,CSASHRETGNTIYF,TGCAGTGCTAGTCACAGGGAAACTGGAAACACCATATATTTT
TRBV4-2,.,TRBJ1-1,once,CASSQDWQGRVVNTEAFF,TGTGCCAGCAGCCAAGACTGGCAGGGCAGAGTCGTAAACACTGAAGCTTTCTTT
TRBV6-5,TRBD1,TRBJ1-1,.,CASSKNRGNTEAFF,TGTGCCAGCAGCAAAAACAGGGGGAACACTGAAGCTTTCTTT
TRBV3-1/TRBV3-2,TRBD1,TRBJ2-3,.,CASSQDRGRTQYF,TGTGCCAGCAGCCAGGACAGGGGCCGTACGCAGTATTTT
TRBV29-1,TRBD1,TRBJ2-5,few,CSVTAGGGETQYF,TGCAGCGTTACGGCAGGGGGCGGAGAGACCCAGTACTTC
TRBV20-1,TRBD1,TRBJ1-5,few,CSASHTGGSQPQHF,TGCAGTGCTAGTCATACAGGGGGCAGTCAGCCCCAGCATTTT
TRBV9,TRBD1,TRBJ1-6,.,CASSAGTGGTSPLHF,TGTGCCAGCAGCGCGGGAACAGGGGGTACTTCACCCCTCCACTTT
TRBV7-3,.,TRBJ2-3,once,CASSSGRDGTQYF,TGTGCCAGCAGCTCCGGACGGGATGGGACGCAGTATTTT
TRBV4-1,TRBD1,TRBJ1-5,.,CASSQGRGGQSNQPQHF,TGCGCCAGCAGCCAAGGCCGTGGGGGACAGAGCAATCAGCCCCAGCATTTT
TRBV4-1,.,TRBJ1-3,.,CASSQDRDTIYF,TGCGCCAGCAGCCAAGACAGGGACACCATATATTTT
TRBV29-1,TRBD2,TRBJ2-1,once,CSADRGVNEQFF,TGCAGCGCGGACCGGGGGGTGAATGAGCAGTTCTTC
TRBV18,.,TRBJ1-1,.,CASSPAGDTEAFF,TGTGCCAGCTCACCGGCAGGGGATACTGAAGCTTTCTTT
TRBV6-5,TRBD2,TRBJ2-2,.,CASTPERGNTGELFF,TGTGCCAGCACCCCTGAGCGGGGGAACACCGGGGAGCTGTTTTTT
TRBV10-3,.,TRBJ2-3,.,CAISASSNTQYF,TGTGCCATCAGTGCGAGTAGCAATACGCAGTATTTT
TRBV28,TRBD1,TRBJ1-2,once,CASKRGQGYGYTF,TGTGCCAGCAAGAGGGGGCAGGGGTATGGCTACACCTTC
TRBV3-1/TRBV3-2,.,TRBJ2-7,.,CASSQGLEQYF,TGTGCCAGCAGCCAAGGTCTGGAGCAGTACTTC
TRBV6-5,TRBD1,TRBJ1-4,.,CASSTGTGGEKLFF,TGTGCCAGCAGTACCGGGACAGGGGGTGAAAAACTGTTTTTT
TRBV5-8,.,TRBJ2-1,.,CASSLLYEQFF,TGTGCCAGCAGCTTGCTGTATGAGCAGTTCTTC
TRBV4-1,TRBD1,TRBJ1-6,few,CASSQGQRDRYNSPLHF,TGCGCCAGCAGCCAAGGCCAACGGGACAGATATAATTCACCCCTCCACTTT
TRBV6-5,.,TRBJ1-1,few,CASRQGTEAFF,TGTGCCAGCAGGCAGGGAACTGAAGCTTTCTTT
TRBV5-1,.,TRBJ2-5,.,CASSPTTSQETQYF,TGCGCCAGCAGCCCCACTACGAGCCAAGAGACCCAGTACTTC
TRBV19,TRBD1,TRBJ1-4,.,CASSKGAREKLFF,TGTGCCAGTAGTAAGGGGGCGAGGGAAAAACTGTTTTTT
TRBV19,TRBD1,TRBJ2-7,.,CASSILDRGRGAYEQYF,TGTGCCAGTAGTATATTGGACAGGGGAAGGGGAGCCTACGAGCAGTACTTC
TRBV28,.,TRBJ2-1,.,CASSFSGHIYNEQFF,TGTGCCAGCAGTTTTTCGGGACACATCTACAATGAGCAGTTCTTC
TRBV30,.,TRBJ1-1,.,CAWRVQGSRPNTEAFF,TGTGCCTGGAGAGTCCAGGGGTCTAGGCCGAACACTGAAGCTTTCTTT
TRBV11-2,.,TRBJ1-4,.,CASSLFQEKLFF,TGTGCCAGCAGCTTATTTCAGGAAAAACTGTTTTTT
TRBV5-1,TRBD1,TRBJ1-1,.,CASSPGGGTEAFF,TGCGCCAGCAGCCCAGGGGGCGGCACTGAAGCTTTCTTT
TRBV4-1,.,TRBJ2-1,.,CASSRPGTGSGQFF,TGCGCCAGCAGCCGTCCCGGGACTGGCTCCGGGCAGTTCTTC
TRBV2,.,TRBJ2-1,once,CASSLLAEQFF,TGTGCCAGCAGTCTACTAGCTGAGCAGTTCTTC
TRBV18,TRBD1,TRBJ1-1,.,CASSPSRDSEAFF,TGTGCCAGCTCACCGTCCCGGGACAGTGAAGCTTTCTTT
TRBV28,.,TRBJ1-5,.,CASSPPREPQHF,TGTGCCAGCAGTCCCCCCCGGGAGCCCCAGCATTTT
TRBV27,.,TRBJ2-2,.,CASMFHSRGELFF,TGTGCCAGCATGTTTCACTCCCGAGGGGAGCTGTTTTTT
TRBV5-4,TRBD1,TRBJ2-2,.,CASTTGQRFSTGELFF,TGTGCCAGCACCACGGGACAGAGATTTTCCACCGGGGAGCTGTTTTTT
TRBV6-5,.,TRBJ2-1,.,CASSYGQFYSYNEQFF,TGTGCCAGCAGTTACGGCCAATTTTACTCCTACAATGAGCAGTTCTTC
TRBV3-1/TRBV3-2,.,TRBJ2-6,.,CASSPGQSSGANVLTF,TGTGCCAGCAGCCCCGGACAGAGCTCTGGGGCCAACGTCCTGACTTTC
TRBV19,TRBD1,TRBJ1-5,once,CASSDRGSQPQHF,TGTGCCAGTAGTGACAGGGGTAGCCAGCCCCAGCATTTT
TRBV21-1,.,TRBJ2-1,once,CASSIAGEGSYNEQFF,TGTGCCAGCAGCATCGCGGGGGAGGGTTCCTACAATGAGCAGTTCTTC
TRBV9,.,TRBJ2-7,.,CASSVAGANSYEQYF,TGTGCCAGCAGCGTAGCAGGGGCCAACTCCTACGAGCAGTACTTC
TRBV7-2,.,TRBJ2-1,.,CATSRGEQFF,TGTGCCACCTCCCGCGGTGAGCAGTTCTTC
TRBV30,.,TRBJ1-6,.,CAWNGPPGWSSPLHF,TGTGCCTGGAATGGCCCGCCAGGGTGGAGTTCACCCCTCCACTTT
TRBV6-6,TRBD1,TRBJ1-2,.,CASSPGQERFNYGYTF,TGTGCCAGCAGTCCGGGACAGGAGAGATTTAACTATGGCTACACCTTC
TRBV11-2,.,TRBJ2-3,few,CASSLAGTDTQYF,TGTGCCAGCAGCTTAGCGGGCACAGATACGCAGTATTTT
TRBV4-3,TRBD1,TRBJ1-2,.,CASSQVTTGTYGYTF,TGCGCCAGCAGCCAAGTAACGACAGGGACCTATGGCTACACCTTC
TRBV5-1,.,TRBJ2-3,once,CASSHTLSVPSTDTQYF,TGCGCCAGCAGCCACACCCTCAGCGTACCGAGCACAGATACGCAGTATTTT
TRBV6-5,.,TRBJ1-6,.,CASSYDSPSPLHF,TGTGCCAGCAGTTACGACTCCCCTTCACCCCTCCACTTT
TRBV18,TRBD1,TRBJ1-2,many,CASSPRDRRNYAF,TGTGCCAGCTCACCAAGGGACAGGCGAAACTACGCCTTC
TRBV19,.,TRBJ2-1,.,CASSSGVYNEQFF,TGTGCCAGTAGCTCAGGGGTATACAATGAGCAGTTCTTC
TRBV5-4,.,TRBJ2-5,.,CASSLRSLSGQETQYF,TGTGCCAGCAGCCTGAGGTCACTCTCTGGGCAAGAGACCCAGTACTTC
TRBV7-3,.,TRBJ1-1,.,CASSPEGTYGQGTEAFF,TGTGCCAGCAGCCCAGAGGGTACGTACGGTCAAGGCACTGAAGCTTTCTTT
TRBV6-2/TRBV6-3,.,TRBJ1-3,.,CASSYAGFHTGGNTIYF,TGTGCCAGCAGTTATGCAGGATTCCACACTGGAGGAAACACCATATATTTT
TRBV6-2/TRBV6-3,TRBD2,TRBJ2-4,.,CASSYSGVDSGRTKNIQYF,TGTGCCAGCAGTTACTCAGGGGTGGATAGCGGGAGGACCAAAAACATTCAGTACTTC
TRBV28,TRBD1,TRBJ1-2,.,CASSFDRGYGYTF,TGTGCCAGCAGTTTCGACAGGGGCTATGGCTACACCTTC
TRBV28,.,TRBJ1-4,.,CASVDRNEKLFF,TGTGCCAGCGTGGACAGAAATGAAAAACTGTTTTTT
TRBV28,.,TRBJ1-2,.,CASSFRGRSDGYTF,TGTGCCAGCAGTTTTAGGGGCAGGTCAGATGGCTACACCTTC
TRBV4-1,TRBD2,TRBJ2-3,.,CASSPLDRALAGDTQYF,TGCGCCAGCAGCCCCCTCGATAGGGCCCTAGCGGGAGATACGCAGTATTTT